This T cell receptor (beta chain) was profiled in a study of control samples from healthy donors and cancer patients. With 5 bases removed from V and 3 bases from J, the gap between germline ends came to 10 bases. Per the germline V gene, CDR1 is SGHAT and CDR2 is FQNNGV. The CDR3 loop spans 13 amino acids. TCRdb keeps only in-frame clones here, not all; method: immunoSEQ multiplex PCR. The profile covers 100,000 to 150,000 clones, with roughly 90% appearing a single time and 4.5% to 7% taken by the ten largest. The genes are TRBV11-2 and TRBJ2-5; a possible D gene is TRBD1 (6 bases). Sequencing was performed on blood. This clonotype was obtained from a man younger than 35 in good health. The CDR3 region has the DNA TGTGCCAGCAGCCCGACAGGAAAAGAGACCCAGTACTTC. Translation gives CASSPTGKETQYF.